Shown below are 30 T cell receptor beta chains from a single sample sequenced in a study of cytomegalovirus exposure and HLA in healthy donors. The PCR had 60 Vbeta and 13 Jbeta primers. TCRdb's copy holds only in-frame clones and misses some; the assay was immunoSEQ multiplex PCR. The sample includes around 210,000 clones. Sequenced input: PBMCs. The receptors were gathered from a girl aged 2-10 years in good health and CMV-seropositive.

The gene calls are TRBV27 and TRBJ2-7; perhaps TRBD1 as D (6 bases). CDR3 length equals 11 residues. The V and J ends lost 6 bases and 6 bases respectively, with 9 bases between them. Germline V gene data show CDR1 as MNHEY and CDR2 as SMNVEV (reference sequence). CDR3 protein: CASSTGSEQYF. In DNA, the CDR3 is TGTGCCAGCAGCACAGGGAGCGAGCAGTACTTC.

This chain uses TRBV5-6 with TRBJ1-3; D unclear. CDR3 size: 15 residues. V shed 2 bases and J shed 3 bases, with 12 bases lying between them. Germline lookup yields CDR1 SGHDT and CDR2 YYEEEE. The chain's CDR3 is CASSLGLLGGNTIYF. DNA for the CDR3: TGTGCCAGCAGCTTAGGACTTTTAGGTGGAAACACCATATATTTT.

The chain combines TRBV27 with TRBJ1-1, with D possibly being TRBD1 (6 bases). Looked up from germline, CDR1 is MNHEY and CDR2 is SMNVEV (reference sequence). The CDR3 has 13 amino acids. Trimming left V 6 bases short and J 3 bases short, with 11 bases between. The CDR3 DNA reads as TGTGCCAGCAGCCGACCAGGGGACACTGAAGCTTTCTTT. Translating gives CASSRPGDTEAFF.

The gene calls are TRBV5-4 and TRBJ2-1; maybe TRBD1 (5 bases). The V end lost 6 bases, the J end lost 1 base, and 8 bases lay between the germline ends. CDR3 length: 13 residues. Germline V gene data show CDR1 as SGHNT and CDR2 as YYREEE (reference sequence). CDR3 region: CASNDRSYNEQFF. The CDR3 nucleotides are TGTGCCAGCAATGACAGATCCTACAATGAGCAGTTCTTC.

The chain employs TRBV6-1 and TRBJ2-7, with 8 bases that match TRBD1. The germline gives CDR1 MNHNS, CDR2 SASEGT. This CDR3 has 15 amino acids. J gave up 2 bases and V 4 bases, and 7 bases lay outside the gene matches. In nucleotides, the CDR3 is TGTGCCAGCAGTGGTTCCCAGGGGGCCGCCTACGAGCAGTACTTC. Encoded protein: CASSGSQGAAYEQYF.

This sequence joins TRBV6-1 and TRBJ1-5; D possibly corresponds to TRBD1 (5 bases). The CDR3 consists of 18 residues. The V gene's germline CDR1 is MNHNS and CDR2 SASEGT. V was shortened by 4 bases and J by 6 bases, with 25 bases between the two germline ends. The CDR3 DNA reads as TGTGCCAGCAGTGTAAGTCCTCTCTGGGGCAGATCCCCTCAGCCCCAGCATTTT. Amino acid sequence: CASSVSPLWGRSPQPQHF.

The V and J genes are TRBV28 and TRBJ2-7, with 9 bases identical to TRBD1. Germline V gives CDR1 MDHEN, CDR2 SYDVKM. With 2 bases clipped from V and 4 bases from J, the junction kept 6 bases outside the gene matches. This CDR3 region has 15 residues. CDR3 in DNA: TGTGCCAGCAGTTTAGTAGGACAGGGGAAGTACGAGCAGTACTTC. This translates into CASSLVGQGKYEQYF.

This chain's CDR3 is CASSLDPGGRASEQFF. In DNA form, the CDR3 reads TGTGCCAGCAGCTTAGATCCGGGCGGGAGGGCCTCTGAGCAGTTCTTC. This sequence joins TRBV11-2 and TRBJ2-1; 9 nucleotides match TRBD2. The CDR3 extends over 16 amino acids. Germline V gene sequence: CDR1 SGHAT, CDR2 FQNNGV. With V trimmed by 0 bases and J by 9 bases, 9 bases remained unmatched.

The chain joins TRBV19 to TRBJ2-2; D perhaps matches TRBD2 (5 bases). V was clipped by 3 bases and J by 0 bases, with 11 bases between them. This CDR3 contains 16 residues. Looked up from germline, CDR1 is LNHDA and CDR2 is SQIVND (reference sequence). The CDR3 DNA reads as TGTGCCAGTAGTATTGGTAGAGGGACGAACACCGGGGAGCTGTTTTTT. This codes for CASSIGRGTNTGELFF. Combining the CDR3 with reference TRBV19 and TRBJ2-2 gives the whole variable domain DGGITQSPKYLFRKEGQNVTLSCEQNLNHDAMYWYRQDPGQGLRLIYYSQIVNDFQKGDIAEGYSVSREKKESFPLTVTSAQKNPTAFYLCASSIGRGTNTGELFFGEGSRLTVL.

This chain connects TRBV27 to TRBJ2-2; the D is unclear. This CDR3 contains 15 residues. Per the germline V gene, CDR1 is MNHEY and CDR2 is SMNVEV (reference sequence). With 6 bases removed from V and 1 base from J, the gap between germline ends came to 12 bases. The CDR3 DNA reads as TGTGCCAGCAGGGTTAGAAACCTGAACACCGGGGAGCTGTTTTTT. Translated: CASRVRNLNTGELFF.

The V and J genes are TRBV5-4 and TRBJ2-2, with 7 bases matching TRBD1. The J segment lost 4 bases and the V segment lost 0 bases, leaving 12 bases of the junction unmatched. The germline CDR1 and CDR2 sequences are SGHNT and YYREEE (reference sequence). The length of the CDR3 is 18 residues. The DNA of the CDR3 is TGTGCCAGCAGCTTGGCTAAACAGGGGAACGTCCTCACCGGGGAGCTGTTTTTT. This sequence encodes CASSLAKQGNVLTGELFF.

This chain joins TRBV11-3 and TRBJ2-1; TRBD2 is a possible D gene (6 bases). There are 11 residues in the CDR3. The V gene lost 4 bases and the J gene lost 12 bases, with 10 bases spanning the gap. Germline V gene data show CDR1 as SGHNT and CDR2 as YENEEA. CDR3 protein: CASSSGTRQFF. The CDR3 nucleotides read TGTGCCAGCAGCTCCGGGACTCGGCAGTTCTTC.

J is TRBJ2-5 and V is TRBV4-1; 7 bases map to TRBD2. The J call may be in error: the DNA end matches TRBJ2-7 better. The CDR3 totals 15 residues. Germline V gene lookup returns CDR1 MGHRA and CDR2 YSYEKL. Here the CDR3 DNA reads TGCGCCAGCAGCCCCGGGGCTAGCGGAACCTACGAGCAGTACTTC. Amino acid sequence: CASSPGASGTYEQYF.

The CDR3 nucleotides read TGTGCCAGCAGCTTAGGGGGAGGGGCAGAAGCAGATACGCAGTATTTT. It is translated as CASSLGGGAEADTQYF. The rearrangement links TRBV7-9 to TRBJ2-3; 7 bases agree with TRBD2. This CDR3 is 16 amino acids long. The trim removed 1 base at V and 4 bases at J, leaving 8 bases unmatched. Germline V CDR1 and CDR2: SEHNR, FQNEAQ (reference sequence).

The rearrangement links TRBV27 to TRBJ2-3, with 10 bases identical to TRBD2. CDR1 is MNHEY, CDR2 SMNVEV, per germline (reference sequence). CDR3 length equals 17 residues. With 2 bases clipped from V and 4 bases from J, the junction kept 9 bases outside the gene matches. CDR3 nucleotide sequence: TGTGCCAGCAGTTTAGAACGGCGAGCGGGAGGGCCAGATACGCAGTATTTT. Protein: CASSLERRAGGPDTQYF.

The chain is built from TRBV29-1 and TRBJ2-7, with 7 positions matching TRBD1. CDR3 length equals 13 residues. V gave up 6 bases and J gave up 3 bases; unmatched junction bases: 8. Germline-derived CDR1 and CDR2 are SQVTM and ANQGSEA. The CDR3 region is CSVETGNSYEQYF. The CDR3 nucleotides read TGCAGCGTCGAGACAGGGAACAGCTACGAGCAGTACTTC.

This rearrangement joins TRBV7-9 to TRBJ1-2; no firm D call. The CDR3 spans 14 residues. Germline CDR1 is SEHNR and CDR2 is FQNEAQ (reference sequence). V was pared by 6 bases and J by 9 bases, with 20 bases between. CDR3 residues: CASRGRETTSSYTF. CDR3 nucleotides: TGTGCCAGCAGGGGCCGGGAGACAACCAGCAGCTACACCTTC.

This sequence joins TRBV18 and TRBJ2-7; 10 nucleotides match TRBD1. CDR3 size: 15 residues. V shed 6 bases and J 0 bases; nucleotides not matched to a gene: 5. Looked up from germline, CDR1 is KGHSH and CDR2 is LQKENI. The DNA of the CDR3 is TGTGCCAGCTCCGAGGGACAGGGGAGCTCCTACGAGCAGTACTTC. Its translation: CASSEGQGSSYEQYF.

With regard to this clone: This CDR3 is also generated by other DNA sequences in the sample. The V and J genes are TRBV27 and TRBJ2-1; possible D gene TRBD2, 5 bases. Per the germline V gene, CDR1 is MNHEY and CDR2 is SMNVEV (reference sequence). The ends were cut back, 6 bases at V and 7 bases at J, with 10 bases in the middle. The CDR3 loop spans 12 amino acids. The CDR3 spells CASSFPGNEQFF. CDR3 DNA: TGTGCCAGCAGCTTTCCGGGGAATGAGCAGTTCTTC.

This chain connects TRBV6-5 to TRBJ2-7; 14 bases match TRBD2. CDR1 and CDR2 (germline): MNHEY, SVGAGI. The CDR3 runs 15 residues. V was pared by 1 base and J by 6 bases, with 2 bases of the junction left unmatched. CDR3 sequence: CASSYFGTSGSEQYF. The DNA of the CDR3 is TGTGCCAGCAGTTACTTCGGGACTAGCGGGAGCGAGCAGTACTTC.

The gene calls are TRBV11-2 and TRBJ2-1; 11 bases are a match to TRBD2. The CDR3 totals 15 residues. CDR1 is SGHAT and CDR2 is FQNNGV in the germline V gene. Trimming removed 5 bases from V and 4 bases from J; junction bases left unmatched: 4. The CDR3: CASSPTSGTYNEQFF. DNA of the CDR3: TGTGCCAGCAGCCCGACTAGCGGGACTTACAATGAGCAGTTCTTC. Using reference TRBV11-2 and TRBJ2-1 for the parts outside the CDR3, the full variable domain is EAGVAQSPRYKIIEKRQSVAFWCNPISGHATLYWYQQILGQGPKLLIQFQNNGVVDDSQLPKDRFSAERLKGVDSTLKIQPAKLEDSAVYLCASSPTSGTYNEQFFGPGTRLTVL.

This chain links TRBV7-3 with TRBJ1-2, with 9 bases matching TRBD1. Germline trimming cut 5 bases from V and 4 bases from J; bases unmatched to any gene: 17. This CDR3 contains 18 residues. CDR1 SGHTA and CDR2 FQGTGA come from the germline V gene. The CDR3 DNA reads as TGTGCCAGCAGCACAGGGGGCTTCTCTCTCGACCGCGTCTATGGCTACACCTTC. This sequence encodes CASSTGGFSLDRVYGYTF.

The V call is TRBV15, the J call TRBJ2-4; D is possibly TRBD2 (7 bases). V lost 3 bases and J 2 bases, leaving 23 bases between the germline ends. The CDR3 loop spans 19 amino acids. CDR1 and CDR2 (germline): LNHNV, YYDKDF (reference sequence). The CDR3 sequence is CATSRPAAQGGGTKNIQYF. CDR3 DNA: TGTGCCACCAGCAGGCCCGCTGCCCAGGGAGGGGGGACCAAAAACATTCAGTACTTC.

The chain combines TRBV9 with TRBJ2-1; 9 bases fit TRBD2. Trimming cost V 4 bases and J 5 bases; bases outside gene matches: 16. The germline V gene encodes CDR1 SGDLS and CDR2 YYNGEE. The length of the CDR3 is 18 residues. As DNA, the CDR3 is TGTGCCAGCAGCCCCGGGGGCGGGAGGGCCGTCGGGCACAATGAGCAGTTCTTC. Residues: CASSPGGGRAVGHNEQFF.

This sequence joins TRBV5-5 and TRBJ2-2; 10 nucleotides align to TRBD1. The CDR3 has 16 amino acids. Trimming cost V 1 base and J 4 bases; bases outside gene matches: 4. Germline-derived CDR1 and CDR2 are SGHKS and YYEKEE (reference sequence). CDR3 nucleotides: TGTGCCAGCAGCTTGTGGTGGACAGGGGGCACCGGGGAGCTGTTTTTT. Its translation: CASSLWWTGGTGELFF.

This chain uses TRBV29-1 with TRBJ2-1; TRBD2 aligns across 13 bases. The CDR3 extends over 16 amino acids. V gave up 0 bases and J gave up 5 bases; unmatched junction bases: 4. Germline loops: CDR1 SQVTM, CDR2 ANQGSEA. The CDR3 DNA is TGCAGCGTTGAAGATCCGGGACTAGCGGGACACAATGAGCAGTTCTTC. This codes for CSVEDPGLAGHNEQFF.

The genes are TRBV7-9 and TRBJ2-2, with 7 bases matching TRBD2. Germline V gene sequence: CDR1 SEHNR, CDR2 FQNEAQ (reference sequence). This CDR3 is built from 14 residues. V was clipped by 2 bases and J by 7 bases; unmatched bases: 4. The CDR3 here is CASSLRTSGGELFF. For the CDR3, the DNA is TGTGCCAGCAGCTTACGGACTAGTGGCGGGGAGCTGTTTTTT.

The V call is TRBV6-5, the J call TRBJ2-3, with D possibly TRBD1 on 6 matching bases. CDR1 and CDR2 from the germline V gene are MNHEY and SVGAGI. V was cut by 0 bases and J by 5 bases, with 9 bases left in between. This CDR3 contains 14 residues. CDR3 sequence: CASSYSQGRDTQYF. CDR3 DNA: TGTGCCAGCAGTTACTCTCAGGGGAGAGATACGCAGTATTTT.

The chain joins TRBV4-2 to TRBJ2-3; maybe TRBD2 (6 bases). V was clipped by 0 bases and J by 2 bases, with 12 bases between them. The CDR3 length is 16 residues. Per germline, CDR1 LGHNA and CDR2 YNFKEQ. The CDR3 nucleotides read TGTGCCAGCAGCCAAGATTTGGGGGGAGCCACAGATACGCAGTATTTT. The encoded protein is CASSQDLGGATDTQYF.

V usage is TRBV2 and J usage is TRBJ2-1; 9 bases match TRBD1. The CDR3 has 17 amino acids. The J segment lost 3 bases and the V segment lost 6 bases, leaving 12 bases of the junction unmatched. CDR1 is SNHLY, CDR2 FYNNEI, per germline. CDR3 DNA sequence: TGTGCCAGCAGAGGGAGGCAGGAGGACAGGGGCTACAATGAGCAGTTCTTC. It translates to CASRGRQEDRGYNEQFF.